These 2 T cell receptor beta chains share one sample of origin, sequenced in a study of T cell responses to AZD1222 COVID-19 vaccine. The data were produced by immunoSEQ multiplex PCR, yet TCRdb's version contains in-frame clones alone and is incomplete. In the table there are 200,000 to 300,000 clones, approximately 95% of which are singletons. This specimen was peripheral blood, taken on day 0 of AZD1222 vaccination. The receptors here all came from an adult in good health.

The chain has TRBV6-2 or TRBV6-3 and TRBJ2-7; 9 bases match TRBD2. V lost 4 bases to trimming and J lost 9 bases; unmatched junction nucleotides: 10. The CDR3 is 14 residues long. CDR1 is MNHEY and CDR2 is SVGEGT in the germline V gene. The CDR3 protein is CASSSSGRNQGQYF. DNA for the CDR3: TGTGCCAGCAGTTCAAGCGGGAGGAACCAAGGGCAGTACTTC.

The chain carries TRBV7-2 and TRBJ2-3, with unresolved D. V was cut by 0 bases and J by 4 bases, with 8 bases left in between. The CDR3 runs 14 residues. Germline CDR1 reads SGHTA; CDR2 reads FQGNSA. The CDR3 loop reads CASSLAGPSDTQYF. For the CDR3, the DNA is TGTGCCAGCAGCTTAGCGGGCCCATCAGATACGCAGTATTTT.